Listed here is a single TCR beta chain. Its antigen is currently not known. The junction departs from the called germline gene at one end, perhaps through a read error. This sample is part of a study of tumor and adjacent non-tumor tissue in lung cancer (dated by TCRdb to the late 2010s). For the study in its entirety: Of the cohort, eleven to twelve patients had adenocarcinoma, 2 had squamous cell carcinoma and 1 had small cell lung cancer. The 15 or so patients were aged roughly 31 to 80 years, included about ten men and 5 women, and had TNM stage I to III disease. Fewer than 35 paired specimens, one tumor and one normal lung sample per patient, were profiled by TCRbeta CDR3 sequencing. Sequencing generated a total of around 120 million productive TCRbeta reads, averaging about 4.2 million reads per sample. The study compared bulk TCRbeta repertoires from lung tumor tissue and matched distant non-tumor lung tissue of roughly 15 lung cancer patients. The investigation overall reported the following: Peripheral blood was not sequenced, so blood TCRbeta repertoires in these lung cancer patients were not examined. Only approximately 14 patients were in the cohort, and the authors stated that larger samples and more detailed clinical data are needed. Significantly higher TCR diversity (inverse Simpson) was observed in tumor tissue than in normal lung tissue (roughly 470 vs 170, P = 0.0075, Mann-Whitney U test). Younger patients had significantly higher TCR diversity, and higher tumor TCR diversity was associated with shorter overall and disease-free survival. A significantly larger cumulative share of the repertoire was made up by the top 100 clones in normal lung than in tumor tissue. The sequencing platform is not named in the methods, and unique molecular identifiers are not mentioned.

The library came from multiplex PCR. Sequencing instrument: Illumina HiSeq 2500. TCRbeta libraries were constructed through three rounds of nested PCR with primers (Table S4) according to protocols adapted from ARM-PCR. Before sequencing, PCR products of 200-500 bp were excised from the gel and purified with the QIAquick gel extraction kit. The authors processed their data as follows. Trimmomatic was used to clean the reads, FLASH was used to merge the reads into complete CDR3 sequences, and MiTCR was used to assign the reads to V(D)J germline segments. Clonal diversity was calculated as the inverse Simpson's index using VDJtools. A read counted as productive if the sequence was in-frame and lacked a premature stop codon. TCRdb reworked the public reads: Q25 trimming with fastp, MiXCR clone assembly, productive beta chains retained. For every CDR3 protein sequence, its rows merge into one entry that carries the most common genes and DNA. The V and J calls and clone size are TCRdb's, not the authors'. Across this sample there are 120,000 or so distinct CDR3 sequences, with 55% to 75% seen only once. More than 10% of the sample is taken by the ten largest.

RNA was isolated from bulk unsorted tissue, and RNA quality was assessed with a NanoDrop ND-1000 and an Agilent 2100. Newly diagnosed lung cancer patients without prior chemotherapy who had been admitted for thoracic surgery in China between August and November 2014 were enrolled as donors. Patients who had received previous radiotherapy or chemotherapy, or who had another concurrent cancer, were excluded from the study. Surgical tissue pieces of roughly 1-2 cm3 were preserved in RNAlater solution and stored at -80 °C until use. This TCR derives from a man younger than 40 with non-small cell lung cancer. The sample comprised lung tumor tissue.

The base sequence is TGCAGTGCTAGAAGCCGTCAGGGGGTCGGTTACGAGCAATACTTC. It specifies CSARSRQGVGYEQYF. The chain uses TRBV20-1 and TRBJ2-7, with 7 bases aligning to TRBD1. Inclusive of the bounding cysteine and phenylalanine, the CDR3 is 15 residues long. The entry retains the CDR3 DNA only, 45 bases that are in frame from base 1. Per the germline V gene (reference sequence), DFQATT is the CDR1 and SNEGSKA is the CDR2.